A single sample gave rise to the 22 T cell receptor beta chains below, sequenced in a study of read filtering for tumor transcriptome and immune sequencing. The library was built from about 400 ng RNA with molecular barcoded adaptors for alpha/delta and beta/gamma chains. MiXCR was run by TCRdb on the reads, yielding one entry per CDR3 protein. Found here are 57,000 or so distinct CDR3 sequences, roughly 19% of them singletons; the top ten hold about an eighth. Input material: a population of CD138-negative cells sorted from bone marrow. These receptors all come from a donor aged 40 or over with multiple myeloma.

This clonotype was recorded many times. This rearrangement joins TRBV14 to TRBJ2-1; TRBD1 or TRBD2 may be the D gene (5 bases each). The CDR3 loop spans 15 amino acids. Germline CDR1 SGHDN, CDR2 FVKESK. V lost 6 bases to trimming and J lost 7 bases, with 19 bases between them. CDR3 nucleotide sequence: TGTGCCAGCAGGGTAACCGGGGCCTCAACAAATGAGCAGTTCTTC. Translated, it gives CASRVTGASTNEQFF. The full variable domain, rest sourced from reference TRBV14 and TRBJ2-1, is EAGVTQFPSHSVIEKGQTVTLRCDPISGHDNLYWYRRVMGKEIKFLLHFVKESKQDESGMPNNRFLAERTGGTYSTLKVQPAELEDSGVYFCASRVTGASTNEQFFGPGTRLTVL.

This chain joins TRBV20-1 and TRBJ2-3; D is ambiguous. This CDR3 is 14 amino acids long. With 5 bases removed from V and 2 bases from J, the gap between germline ends came to 14 bases. Germline assignment: CDR1 DFQATT and CDR2 SNEGSKA (reference sequence). The chain's CDR3 is CSAVGPLLTDTQYF. The CDR3 DNA reads TGCAGTGCTGTAGGACCGCTCCTCACAGATACGCAGTATTTT.

Of note for this clonotype: A read error may be the cause here, since a much bigger clone is one base away. This chain joins TRBV30 and TRBJ2-3; perhaps TRBD2 as D (6 bases). Per germline, CDR1 GTSNPN and CDR2 SVGIG (reference sequence). V was pared by 5 bases and J by 5 bases, with 20 bases between. This CDR3 has 15 residues. CDR3 in DNA: TGTGCCTGGTCTCGGGATTCGCGGGGAAAAGATACGCAGTATTTT. Amino acid sequence: CAWSRDSRGKDTQYF.

This chain links TRBV6-5 with TRBJ1-2, with 8 bases lining up with TRBD1. The CDR3 totals 13 residues. With V trimmed by 10 bases and J by 3 bases, 7 bases remained unmatched. Per the germline V gene, CDR1 is MNHEY and CDR2 is SVGAGI. CDR3 region: CATYPGGDYGYTF. CDR3 nucleotide sequence: TGTGCCACCTATCCAGGGGGCGACTATGGCTACACCTTC.

This clonotype was seen at least ten times. The genes are TRBV7-3 and TRBJ2-7, with 7 bases that match TRBD2. CDR1 and CDR2 from the germline V gene are SGHTA and FQGTGA. The CDR3 covers 14 residues. V lost 5 bases, J lost 3 bases, and 7 bases stayed unmatched. In DNA, the CDR3 is TGTGCCAGCAGCGGCCGGGACTATCGCTACGAGCAGTACTTC. This sequence encodes CASSGRDYRYEQYF.

As for this clonotype: The junction does not match germline at one end; this may be a read error. The chain has TRBV6-5 and TRBJ2-7, with D possibly matching TRBD1 (6 bases). Germline CDR1 is MNHEY and CDR2 is SVGAGI. CDR3 length: 14 residues. The CDR3 coding sequence is TGTGCCAGCAGTTACACAGAACAGGGCTACGAGCGGTACTTT. Protein sequence: CASSYTEQGYERYF.

This clonotype was observed at least ten times. The V call is TRBV19, the J call TRBJ1-2; D gene ambiguous. The CDR3 sequence is 15 residues long. Germline V lookup: CDR1 LNHDA, CDR2 SQIVND (reference sequence). V was cut by 5 bases and J by 2 bases, with 15 bases left in between. CDR3 nucleotide sequence: TGTGCCAGTAGTCTCCGTCAGACGGGAAACTATGGCTACACCTTC. This translates into CASSLRQTGNYGYTF.

This clonotype is termed medium-sized. The CDR3 here is CASSRQGSMGGEQFF. The CDR3, as DNA: TGTGCCAGCAGTAGACAAGGATCGATGGGGGGTGAGCAGTTCTTC. This chain links TRBV7-3 with TRBJ2-1; tentatively, D is TRBD2 (6 bases). The V gene's germline CDR1 is SGHTA and CDR2 FQGTGA. V lost 6 bases and J lost 9, with 21 bases in between. The CDR3 extends over 15 amino acids.

V is TRBV19 and J is TRBJ1-4; D remains ambiguous. CDR3 size: 12 residues. V gave up 8 bases and J gave up 8 bases, with 12 bases separating them. CDR1 and CDR2 from the germline V gene are LNHDA and SQIVND (reference sequence). The CDR3 reads CASGNPAEKLFF. The CDR3 DNA follows: TGTGCCAGTGGAAACCCGGCGGAAAAACTGTTTTTT.

This clonotype came up many times. This sequence joins TRBV27 and TRBJ2-1, with 7 bases aligning to TRBD2. Germline CDR1 is MNHEY and CDR2 is SMNVEV (reference sequence). The junction had 16 bases not matched to a gene; V was cut back by 4 bases and J by 10 bases. The CDR3 has 16 amino acids. CDR3 sequence: CASSYSGGGPSVEQFF. The CDR3 nucleotides are TGTGCCAGCAGTTATTCCGGGGGAGGGCCGAGTGTAGAGCAGTTCTTC.

This clonotype came up many times. The chain recombines TRBV7-8 with TRBJ2-5; D may be TRBD1 (5 bases). Trimming removed 5 bases at V and 12 bases at J, with 16 bases between. The CDR3 spans 12 residues. Per the germline V gene, CDR1 is SGHVS and CDR2 is FQNEAQ. The DNA of the CDR3 is TGTGCCAGCAGCCCAGATAAGGGGTACAAGTACTTC. Protein sequence: CASSPDKGYKYF.

The table lists this clonotype with many counts. The rearrangement uses TRBV29-1 and TRBJ2-2; 8 positions agree with TRBD1. The ends lost 3 bases at V and 7 bases at J; junction bases unmatched: 7. The CDR3 is made up of 14 amino acids. Germline V gives CDR1 SQVTM, CDR2 ANQGSEA. The DNA of the CDR3 is TGCAGCGTTGATGGTCAGGGGGCTAGCGGGGAGCTGTTTTTT. This translates into CSVDGQGASGELFF.

A few counts support this clonotype. The chain is built from TRBV14 and TRBJ1-4; D may be TRBD1 (5 bases). Germline CDR1 SGHDN, CDR2 FVKESK. The CDR3 runs to 15 residues. Trimming pared 1 base from V and 7 bases from J, leaving 13 bases between. CDR3 residues: CASSQGGSIGEKLFF. The CDR3 coding sequence is TGTGCCAGCAGCCAAGGGGGGTCGATCGGTGAAAAACTGTTTTTT.

V and J are TRBV28 and TRBJ1-2; D gene ambiguous. The CDR3 is made up of 14 amino acids. Trimming pared 6 bases from V and 0 bases from J, leaving 11 bases between. CDR1 is MDHEN and CDR2 is SYDVKM in the germline V gene. The CDR3 loop is CASREPVANYGYTF. Written as DNA, the CDR3 is TGTGCCAGCAGGGAGCCTGTAGCTAACTATGGCTACACCTTC.

This clonotype was seen many times. This chain connects TRBV7-2 to TRBJ2-2, with 8 nucleotides matching TRBD2. CDR3 size: 16 residues. Per germline, CDR1 SGHTA and CDR2 FQGNSA. The V and J ends lost 3 bases and 6 bases, in that order; junction bases with no gene match: 9. The CDR3 coding sequence is TGTGCCAGCAGCTTGGGTGGCGGGGGGCGTCCCGGGGAGCTGTTTTTT. Translated, it gives CASSLGGGGRPGELFF.

V gene TRBV19 combines with J gene TRBJ2-2; D unresolved. The CDR3 is 14 residues long. Deletions cut 0 bases from V and 7 bases from J, with 9 bases between. Germline V gene sequence: CDR1 LNHDA, CDR2 SQIVND (reference sequence). Here the CDR3 reads CASSIDFVGGELFF. CDR3 in DNA: TGTGCCAGTAGTATAGATTTCGTTGGCGGGGAGCTGTTTTTT.

This clonotype came up many times. This chain connects TRBV6-1 to TRBJ1-1; D unclear. CDR3 length: 11 amino acids. Trimming shortened V by 6 bases and J by 11 bases, and 13 bases separated the two germline ends. Germline V lookup: CDR1 MNHNS, CDR2 SASEGT. The CDR3 sequence is CASRNLGFAFF. CDR3 DNA sequence: TGTGCCAGCAGGAACCTTGGATTCGCTTTCTTT.

Remarks on this clonotype: A much larger clone differs by one base, so this may be a read error. CDR3 amino acids: CASSLAGPSGAQFF. DNA for the CDR3: TGCGCCAGCAGCTTGGCCGGGCCTAGCGGGGCGCAGTTCTTC. The chain recombines TRBV5-1 with TRBJ2-1; 9 bases agree with TRBD2. The CDR3 is 14 residues long. V shed 0 bases, J shed 12 bases, and the junction held 7 bases outside the gene matches. CDR1 is SGHRS, CDR2 YFSETQ, per germline.

In its sample, this clonotype was seen a few times. A much larger clone differs from this one at a single base, so this may be a read error. Given the absence of the conserved phenylalanine or tryptophan at the CDR3 end, a read error is likely. The CDR3: CATSGTSGGRNQPQHL. CDR3 in DNA: TGTGCCACCAGTGGTACCTCAGGGGGCCGGAATCAGCCCCAGCATCTT. The chain couples TRBV24-1 to TRBJ1-5; TRBD1 aligns across 8 bases. The V and J ends lost 5 bases and 4 bases, in that order; junction bases with no gene match: 9. The germline V gene encodes CDR1 KGHDR and CDR2 SFDVKD. The CDR3 is 16 amino acids.

At least ten counts were recorded for this clonotype. The rearrangement links TRBV12-3 or TRBV12-4 to TRBJ2-2, with D possibly being TRBD1 (6 bases). The CDR3 contains 13 residues. Trimming took 6 bases from V and 3 from J, leaving 8 bases between them. The CDR3 DNA follows: TGTGCCAGCAGACAGGGTTACACCGGGGAGCTGTTTTTT. Translation: CASRQGYTGELFF.

This clonotype was counted ten times or more. The gene calls are TRBV29-1 and TRBJ1-2; D is unresolved. The CDR3 loop spans 14 amino acids. V lost 2 bases, J lost 5 bases, and 15 bases lay in between. Germline V CDR1 and CDR2: SQVTM, ANQGSEA. The CDR3 region has the DNA TGCAGCGTTGAATTGGCAAAAATGGGGTATGGCTACACCTTC. Translated: CSVELAKMGYGYTF.

On this clonotype: This may stem from a read error, because a much larger clone lies one nucleotide away. J is TRBJ2-6 and V is TRBV5-1; the match to TRBD2 covers 10 bases. From germline, CDR1 is SGHRS and CDR2 YFSETQ. The CDR3 totals 17 residues. CDR3 residues: CASSFSGRAAGANVPTF. For the CDR3, the DNA is TGCGCCAGCAGCTTCAGCGGGAGGGCCGCTGGGGCCAACGTCCCGACTTTC.